The 21 T cell receptor beta chains below all came from one sample that was sequenced in a study of shared clonotypes between healthy human individuals. Naive CD8 cells lacked CD45RO, underwent positive selection for CCR7 and left out terminally differentiated effector memory CD45RA+ cells. Repertoires were generated with immunoSEQ multiplex PCR, while TCRdb's copy carries only in-frame clones and drops some. The sample consists of some 2.1 million clones, around 95% of them appearing once. The sequenced material came from naive CD8+ T cells from PBMCs. All receptors come from a man younger than 35 in good health. Some clones in this sample may be carry-over from other donors' samples.

The V and J genes are TRBV5-1 and TRBJ1-1; 7 bases fit TRBD1. From germline, CDR1 is SGHRS and CDR2 YFSETQ. CDR3 size: 17 residues. The V gene end was trimmed by 4 bases and the J gene end by 3 bases; junction bases not matched to a gene: 15. This CDR3 reads CASSAVRQGGWDTEAFF. In DNA form, the CDR3 reads TGCGCCAGCAGCGCAGTCCGACAGGGTGGTTGGGACACTGAAGCTTTCTTT. The full variable domain, completed using reference TRBV5-1 and TRBJ1-1, is KAGVTQTPRYLIKTRGQQVTLSCSPISGHRSVSWYQQTPGQGLQFLFEYFSETQRNKGNFPGRFSGRQFSNSRSEMNVSTLELGDSALYLCASSAVRQGGWDTEAFFGQGTRLTVV.

As concerns this clone: This same CDR3 is encoded by further DNA sequences in the sample. The V call is TRBV9, the J call TRBJ1-1, with D unclear. CDR1 is SGDLS, CDR2 YYNGEE, per germline. The CDR3 runs to 13 residues. V dropped 4 bases and J dropped 2 bases, with 9 bases sitting between them. The CDR3 region has the DNA TGTGCCAGCAGCCCCGGTCTAAACACTGAAGCTTTCTTT. Its protein product is CASSPGLNTEAFF.

This clone was recorded once. The chain joins TRBV7-2 to TRBJ1-1, with D perhaps matching TRBD1 (6 bases). CDR3 length: 13 amino acids. The germline V and J ends were trimmed by 1 base and 7 bases, with 10 bases remaining between them. From germline, CDR1 is SGHTA and CDR2 FQGNSA. The CDR3 region is CASSLGGGIEAFF. The CDR3 DNA reads as TGTGCCAGCAGCTTAGGGGGGGGCATTGAAGCTTTCTTT.

CDR3 amino acids: CSVGTGLNGYTF. The CDR3 DNA reads as TGCAGCGTGGGGACAGGGTTAAACGGCTACACCTTC. The genes are TRBV29-1 and TRBJ1-2; 9 nucleotides align to TRBD1. Germline assignment: CDR1 SQVTM and CDR2 ANQGSEA. CDR3 length equals 12 residues. The J segment lost 8 bases and the V segment lost 6 bases, leaving 7 bases of the junction unmatched.

V is TRBV2 and J is TRBJ2-3; the D gene is possibly TRBD2 (5 bases). Trimming removed 9 bases at V and 0 bases at J, with 13 bases between. The V gene's germline CDR1 is SNHLY and CDR2 FYNNEI. The CDR3 sequence is 14 residues long. The CDR3 protein is CARESGKSTDTQYF. CDR3 DNA sequence: TGTGCCAGAGAAAGCGGAAAGAGCACAGATACGCAGTATTTT.

Only a few counts were recorded for this clone. Other nucleotide sequences from this sample produce the same CDR3. The chain joins TRBV7-9 to TRBJ2-1; 9 positions match TRBD1. The CDR3 sequence is 13 residues long. J lost 10 bases, V lost 5 bases, and 6 bases had no gene match. CDR1 SEHNR and CDR2 FQNEAQ come from the germline V gene (reference sequence). CDR3 coding DNA: TGTGCCAGCAGCCCCGGGACAGGGAACGAGCAGTTCTTC. It codes for CASSPGTGNEQFF.

This clone was detected a few times. V is TRBV5-1 and J is TRBJ1-1, with TRBD1 identical over 10 bases. V lost 0 bases, J lost 1 base, and 0 bases stayed unmatched. This CDR3 contains 15 residues. CDR1 is SGHRS and CDR2 is YFSETQ in the germline V gene. The CDR3 is CASSLGQGANTEAFF. Written as DNA, the CDR3 is TGCGCCAGCAGCTTGGGACAGGGGGCGAACACTGAAGCTTTCTTT. Full variable domain (rest looked up from reference TRBV5-1 and TRBJ1-1): KAGVTQTPRYLIKTRGQQVTLSCSPISGHRSVSWYQQTPGQGLQFLFEYFSETQRNKGNFPGRFSGRQFSNSRSEMNVSTLELGDSALYLCASSLGQGANTEAFFGQGTRLTVV.

As regards this clone: This same CDR3 is encoded by further DNA sequences in the sample. This rearrangement joins TRBV5-4 to TRBJ2-7, with D possibly matching TRBD2 (6 bases). The CDR3 loop spans 12 amino acids. Germline CDR1 and CDR2: SGHNT and YYREEE (reference sequence). V was shortened by 2 bases and J by 4 bases, with 7 bases between the two germline ends. The CDR3 here is CASSFGGYEQYF. CDR3 sequence (DNA): TGTGCCAGCAGCTTTGGGGGGTACGAGCAGTACTTC.

This chain uses TRBV27 with TRBJ2-7; the D gene is possibly TRBD1 (6 bases). Trimming shortened V by 5 bases and J by 7 bases, and 21 bases separated the two germline ends. The CDR3 totals 15 residues. Looked up from germline, CDR1 is MNHEY and CDR2 is SMNVEV (reference sequence). The CDR3 DNA is TGTGCCAGCAGTAGACCAGACAGGCCCCTCGGGGAGCAGTACTTC. As protein: CASSRPDRPLGEQYF.

The chain uses TRBV28 and TRBJ1-2, with D perhaps matching TRBD1 (6 bases). Germline CDR1 and CDR2: MDHEN and SYDVKM. The CDR3 extends over 15 amino acids. V shed 4 bases and J shed 2 bases, with 14 bases lying between them. The CDR3 DNA follows: TGTGCCAGCAGTTCAACAGGGATCTGGAACTATGGCTACACCTTC. Translation: CASSSTGIWNYGYTF.

J is TRBJ2-7 and V is TRBV6-6; maybe TRBD2 (6 bases). The germline gives CDR1 MNHNY, CDR2 SVGAGI (reference sequence). The CDR3 sequence is 13 residues long. Trimming removed 7 bases at V and 7 bases at J, with 17 bases between. This CDR3 reads CASNPRFGGEQYF. The CDR3 DNA reads as TGTGCCAGCAATCCGCGGTTTGGAGGGGAGCAGTACTTC.

This clone was seen only once. This chain connects TRBV30 to TRBJ1-2, with D unresolved. V lost 1 base and J 8 bases, leaving 11 bases between the germline ends. The CDR3 is made up of 12 amino acids. CDR1 and CDR2 from the germline V gene are GTSNPN and SVGIG (reference sequence). The CDR3 DNA reads TGTGCCTGGAGTGGAGACAATGGCGGCTACACCTTC. Encoded protein: CAWSGDNGGYTF.

The chain joins TRBV30 to TRBJ2-7, with 8 bases identical to TRBD2. Unmatched junction bases numbered 4, after V lost 1 base and J lost 2 bases. This CDR3 is built from 14 residues. Germline values: CDR1 GTSNPN, CDR2 SVGIG (reference sequence). The CDR3: CAWSEREPAYEQYF. The CDR3 region has the DNA TGTGCCTGGAGTGAGCGGGAGCCGGCCTACGAGCAGTACTTC. Full variable domain (rest looked up from reference TRBV30 and TRBJ2-7): SQTIHQWPATLVQPVGSPLSLECTVEGTSNPNLYWYRQAAGRGLQLLFYSVGIGQISSEVPQNLSASRPQDRQFILSSKKLLLSDSGFYLCAWSEREPAYEQYFGPGTRLTVT.

With regard to this clone: Different DNA sequences within this sample yield the same CDR3. The chain uses TRBV28 and TRBJ2-3; 13 bases line up with TRBD2. From germline, CDR1 is MDHEN and CDR2 SYDVKM. The CDR3 spans 16 residues. V was pared by 6 bases and J by 3 bases, with 6 bases of the junction left unmatched. The CDR3 nucleotides are TGTGCCAGCAGCCCACTAGCGGGAGGGCCTACAGATACGCAGTATTTT. It codes for CASSPLAGGPTDTQYF.

The chain employs TRBV6-1 and TRBJ1-4; D is perhaps TRBD1 (6 bases). V was clipped by 5 bases and J by 17 bases, with 15 bases between them. The germline gives CDR1 MNHNS, CDR2 SASEGT. The CDR3 contains 11 residues. CDR3 in amino acids: CASSPGTTKFF. DNA of the CDR3: TGTGCCAGCAGTCCCGGGACAACAAAATTTTTT.

The chain links TRBV19 to TRBJ2-1; 7 nucleotides agree with TRBD2. CDR1 is LNHDA and CDR2 is SQIVND in the germline V gene (reference sequence). Trimming cost V 7 bases and J 7 bases; bases outside gene matches: 13. The CDR3 consists of 15 residues. The chain's CDR3 is CASNGYVGGRNEQFF. DNA of the CDR3: TGTGCCAGTAATGGATATGTGGGAGGGAGGAATGAGCAGTTCTTC.

This chain links TRBV11-2 with TRBJ2-5; D gene uncertain. Germline lookup yields CDR1 SGHAT and CDR2 FQNNGV. V was clipped by 5 bases and J by 2 bases, with 18 bases between them. This CDR3 is 16 amino acids long. The CDR3 loop is CASSLVASFRQETQYF. CDR3 DNA: TGTGCCAGCAGCCTCGTGGCCAGCTTTCGTCAAGAGACCCAGTACTTC.

This chain uses TRBV7-2 with TRBJ2-5; D possibly corresponds to TRBD2 (5 bases). V was pared by 7 bases and J by 2 bases, with 17 bases between. The CDR3 length is 15 residues. Germline V CDR1 and CDR2: SGHTA, FQGNSA. CDR3 coding DNA: TGTGCCAGCACCCAAGGTGTAGCGTTACAAGAGACCCAGTACTTC. Protein product: CASTQGVALQETQYF.

The chain employs TRBV9 and TRBJ2-3, with 8 bases identical to TRBD1. The trim removed 3 bases at V and 1 base at J, leaving 4 bases unmatched. The V gene's germline CDR1 is SGDLS and CDR2 YYNGEE. The CDR3 runs 15 residues. In nucleotides, the CDR3 is TGTGCCAGCAGCGGACCGACAGGGGGCACAGATACGCAGTATTTT. It codes for CASSGPTGGTDTQYF.

The V gene is TRBV30, the J gene TRBJ2-7, with D hard to call. The CDR3 loop spans 14 amino acids. The V and J ends lost 5 bases and 3 bases respectively, with 17 bases between them. Germline CDR1 is GTSNPN and CDR2 is SVGIG (reference sequence). CDR3 sequence reads: CAWGPLRTGYEQYF. In nucleotides, the CDR3 is TGTGCCTGGGGCCCCTTACGGACGGGCTACGAGCAGTACTTC.

The J gene is TRBJ2-5, the V gene TRBV2; 7 bases align to TRBD1. The V gene's germline CDR1 is SNHLY and CDR2 FYNNEI. The CDR3 covers 16 residues. J was trimmed by 3 bases and V by 3 bases; bases with no gene match: 10. CDR3 in amino acids: CASSEGVQGRKETQYF. CDR3 DNA: TGTGCCAGCAGTGAGGGCGTACAGGGGAGAAAAGAGACCCAGTACTTC. Full variable domain (remainder filled in from reference TRBV2 and TRBJ2-5): EPEVTQTPSHQVTQMGQEVILRCVPISNHLYFYWYRQILGQKVEFLVSFYNNEISEKSEIFDDQFSVERPDGSNFTLKIRSTKLEDSAMYFCASSEGVQGRKETQYFGPGTRLLVL.